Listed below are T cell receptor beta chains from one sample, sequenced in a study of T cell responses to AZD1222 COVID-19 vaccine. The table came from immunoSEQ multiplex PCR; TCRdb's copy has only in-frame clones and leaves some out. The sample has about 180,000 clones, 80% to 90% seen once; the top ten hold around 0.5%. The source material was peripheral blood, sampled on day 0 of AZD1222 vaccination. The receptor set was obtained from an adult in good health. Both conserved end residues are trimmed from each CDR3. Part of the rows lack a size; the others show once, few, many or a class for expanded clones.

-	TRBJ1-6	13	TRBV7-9	ASSPRQGSNSPLH
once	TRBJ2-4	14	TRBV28	ASSLSGGVAKNIQY
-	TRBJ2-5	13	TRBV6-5	ASSNRDRQQETQY
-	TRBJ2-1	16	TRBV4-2	ASSQDFYPTGVSNEQF
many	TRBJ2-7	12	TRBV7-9	ASSWDGSSYEQY
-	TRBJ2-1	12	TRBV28	ASSSVRRGNEQF
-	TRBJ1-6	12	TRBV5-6	ASSFGREGSPLH
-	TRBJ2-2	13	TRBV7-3	ASSLAGGPTGELF
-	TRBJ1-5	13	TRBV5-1	ASSLGTGPGQPQH
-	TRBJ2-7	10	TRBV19	ASSVQGSAQY
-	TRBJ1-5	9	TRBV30	AWSVGGAQH
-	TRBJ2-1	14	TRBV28	ASSLSGLTSNNEQF
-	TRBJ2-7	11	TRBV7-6	ASSLDQYYEQY
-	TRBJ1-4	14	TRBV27	ASSLSAGQGSEKLF
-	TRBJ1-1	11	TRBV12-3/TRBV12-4	ASSVQGDTEAF
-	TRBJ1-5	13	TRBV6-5	ASSYSSSPNQPQH
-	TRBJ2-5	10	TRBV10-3	AIRGNQETQY
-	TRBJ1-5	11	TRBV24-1	ATSDNRGQPQH
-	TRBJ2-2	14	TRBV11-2	ASSLRARLNTGELF
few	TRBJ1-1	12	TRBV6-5	ASSRNRVNTEAF
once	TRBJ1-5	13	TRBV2	ASRVGPGIQQPQH
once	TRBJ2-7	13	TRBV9	ASSVALGRGDEQY
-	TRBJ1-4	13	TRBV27	ASSLSAGVGEKLF
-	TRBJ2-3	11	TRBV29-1	SVAGDYTDTQY
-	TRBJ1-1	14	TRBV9	ASSGYDGTANTEAF
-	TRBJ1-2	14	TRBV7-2	ASSLDPLASRYGYT
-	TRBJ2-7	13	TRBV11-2	ASSQVAFGSYEQY
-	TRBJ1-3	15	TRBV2	ASSKNRANRGGNTIY
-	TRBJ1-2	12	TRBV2	ASRRFEKNYGYT
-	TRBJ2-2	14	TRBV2	ASSERGVLLSGELF
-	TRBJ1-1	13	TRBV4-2	ASSQVGQGNTEAF
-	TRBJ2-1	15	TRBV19	ASSILAGRGSYNEQF
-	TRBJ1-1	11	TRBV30	AWSPTGGTEAF
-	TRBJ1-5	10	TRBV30	AWNSANQPQH
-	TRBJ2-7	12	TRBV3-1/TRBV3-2	ASSHLAVGVEQY
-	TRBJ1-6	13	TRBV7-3	ASSPSGGINSPLH
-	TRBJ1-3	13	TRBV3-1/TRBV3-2	ASREGAGIGNTIY
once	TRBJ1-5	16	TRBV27	ASSLFGQGALGNQPQH
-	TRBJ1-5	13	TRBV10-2	ASSDRPNLGQPQH
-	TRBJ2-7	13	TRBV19	ASRVEAGHSYEQY
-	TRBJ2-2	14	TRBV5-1	ASSSPGGLDTGELF
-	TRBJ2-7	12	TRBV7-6	ASSLAGGSYEQY
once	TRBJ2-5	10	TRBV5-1	ASSSPQETQY
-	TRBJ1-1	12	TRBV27	ASRLGDGNTEAF
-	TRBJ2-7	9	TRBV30	AWSVEWEQY
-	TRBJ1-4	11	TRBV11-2	ANSLGSNEKLF
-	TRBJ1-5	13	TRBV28	ASSFHGRSNQPQH
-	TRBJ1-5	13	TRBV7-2	ASSRRGPEERPQH
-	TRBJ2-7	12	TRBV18	ASSPSGTPYEQY
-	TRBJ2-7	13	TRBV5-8	ASSLPRQGSGEQY